This is a list of T cell receptor beta chains from one sample in a study of blood T cell repertoires in COVID-19. Measured with immunoSEQ multiplex PCR; TCRdb has only the in-frame clones, and not every one. Here the sample spans hundreds of thousands of clones, around 88% being singletons. What was sequenced was PBMCs or T cells enriched from blood (not recorded which). All receptors derive from a woman between 40 and 50 years old who had recovered from COVID-19. The CDR3 runs from the conserved cysteine through the conserved F or W. Clone size is shown for a subset of rows, as once, few, many or a class of expanded clone.

j_gene: TRBJ1-2; v_gene: TRBV4-1; abundance: few; CDR3aa: CASSQDDQGAGVGYTF
j_gene: TRBJ2-7; v_gene: TRBV3-1/TRBV3-2; abundance: .; CDR3aa: CASSQRRDRGRSAYEQYF
j_gene: TRBJ1-4; v_gene: TRBV4-3; abundance: .; CDR3aa: CASSQNPSLVEKLFF
j_gene: TRBJ2-2; v_gene: TRBV7-9; abundance: .; CDR3aa: CASSLFGTGELFF
j_gene: TRBJ1-2; v_gene: TRBV18; abundance: .; CDR3aa: CASSPRREDGYTF
j_gene: TRBJ1-5; v_gene: TRBV5-1; abundance: .; CDR3aa: CASRTVGTALNQPQHF
j_gene: TRBJ2-3; v_gene: TRBV20-1; abundance: .; CDR3aa: CSASVGRAGTDTQYF
j_gene: TRBJ2-2; v_gene: TRBV9; abundance: .; CDR3aa: CASSPSGVNTGELFF
j_gene: TRBJ2-2; v_gene: TRBV24-1; abundance: .; CDR3aa: CATTGQGAVGELFF
j_gene: TRBJ2-5; v_gene: TRBV7-2; abundance: .; CDR3aa: CASTVLLSGPGGIETQYF
j_gene: TRBJ1-3; v_gene: TRBV28; abundance: .; CDR3aa: CASVQSSGNTIYF
j_gene: TRBJ2-1; v_gene: TRBV6-5; abundance: .; CDR3aa: CASRSTGTSGNEQFF
j_gene: TRBJ2-7; v_gene: TRBV28; abundance: few; CDR3aa: CASSLRGEQYF
j_gene: TRBJ1-6; v_gene: TRBV27; abundance: .; CDR3aa: CASSPAGGNSPLHF
j_gene: TRBJ2-5; v_gene: TRBV28; abundance: few; CDR3aa: CASMSAAQETQYF
j_gene: TRBJ2-7; v_gene: TRBV3-1/TRBV3-2; abundance: .; CDR3aa: CASSPPARAGGDYEQYF
j_gene: TRBJ1-3; v_gene: TRBV7-9; abundance: .; CDR3aa: CASSFAGQNSGNTIYF
j_gene: TRBJ1-1; v_gene: TRBV28; abundance: once; CDR3aa: CASSPAGGADTEAFF
j_gene: TRBJ2-1; v_gene: TRBV11-3; abundance: once; CDR3aa: CASSEGGLAGGNEQFF
j_gene: TRBJ2-7; v_gene: TRBV7-8; abundance: .; CDR3aa: CASSLEQGASEQYF
j_gene: TRBJ2-1; v_gene: TRBV19; abundance: .; CDR3aa: CASSIDIGGSLSNEQFF
j_gene: TRBJ2-1; v_gene: TRBV28; abundance: .; CDR3aa: CASTPSLAGGNNEQFF
j_gene: TRBJ2-7; v_gene: TRBV7-3; abundance: .; CDR3aa: CASSPGSSKGDEQYF
j_gene: TRBJ1-1; v_gene: TRBV7-9; abundance: once; CDR3aa: CASSLTGRGTEAFF
j_gene: TRBJ2-5; v_gene: TRBV30; abundance: .; CDR3aa: CAWKPGSETQYF
j_gene: TRBJ1-4; v_gene: TRBV18; abundance: .; CDR3aa: CASSPPEGAGEKLFF
j_gene: TRBJ2-2; v_gene: TRBV24-1; abundance: .; CDR3aa: CATSQGGVTGELFF
j_gene: TRBJ2-7; v_gene: TRBV11-2; abundance: once; CDR3aa: CASSLVGQGRGQYF
j_gene: TRBJ2-2; v_gene: TRBV29-1; abundance: .; CDR3aa: CSVGRTPNTGELFF
j_gene: TRBJ2-5; v_gene: TRBV29-1; abundance: .; CDR3aa: CGGQPDGETQYF
j_gene: TRBJ1-2; v_gene: TRBV30; abundance: .; CDR3aa: CAWSEQLNYGYTF
j_gene: TRBJ2-7; v_gene: TRBV5-1; abundance: .; CDR3aa: CASSLSLGQITYEQYF
j_gene: TRBJ2-7; v_gene: TRBV3-1/TRBV3-2; abundance: once; CDR3aa: CASSPQRQGEQYF
j_gene: TRBJ2-7; v_gene: TRBV28; abundance: .; CDR3aa: CAATGQLDEQYF
j_gene: TRBJ2-5; v_gene: TRBV5-1; abundance: .; CDR3aa: CASSSGTSGAQETQYF
j_gene: TRBJ2-1; v_gene: TRBV19; abundance: .; CDR3aa: CASSIRFGTSGEQFF
j_gene: TRBJ1-1; v_gene: TRBV19; abundance: few; CDR3aa: CASSPGQGIDTEAFF
j_gene: TRBJ2-3; v_gene: TRBV10-3; abundance: .; CDR3aa: CAISPGSTDTQYF
j_gene: TRBJ2-1; v_gene: TRBV9; abundance: once; CDR3aa: CASSVSAGVSYNEQFF
j_gene: TRBJ1-4; v_gene: TRBV28; abundance: .; CDR3aa: CASTNGGAREKLFF
j_gene: TRBJ2-3; v_gene: TRBV5-1; abundance: .; CDR3aa: CASSGGHPGTDTQYF
j_gene: TRBJ2-1; v_gene: TRBV12-3/TRBV12-4; abundance: once; CDR3aa: CASSLGGANEQFF
j_gene: TRBJ1-2; v_gene: TRBV28; abundance: .; CDR3aa: CASSPSMTQRGYTF
j_gene: TRBJ2-1; v_gene: TRBV6-2/TRBV6-3; abundance: .; CDR3aa: CASSSYRGSGRLSYNEQFF
j_gene: TRBJ2-5; v_gene: TRBV5-1; abundance: .; CDR3aa: CASSPASTPSSTQYF
j_gene: TRBJ2-5; v_gene: TRBV29-1; abundance: .; CDR3aa: CSVDGVQETQYF
j_gene: TRBJ1-3; v_gene: TRBV4-2; abundance: .; CDR3aa: CASSQEGTGVGNTIYF
j_gene: TRBJ2-5; v_gene: TRBV2; abundance: once; CDR3aa: CASMEGLASETQYF
j_gene: TRBJ1-5; v_gene: TRBV19; abundance: few; CDR3aa: CASSNLRDRGRGNQPQHF
j_gene: TRBJ2-1; v_gene: TRBV3-1/TRBV3-2; abundance: .; CDR3aa: CASSHPSERDQGTSGQHYNEQFF
j_gene: TRBJ2-1; v_gene: TRBV11-3; abundance: few; CDR3aa: CASSLWGGAGNEQFF
j_gene: TRBJ2-3; v_gene: TRBV25-1; abundance: .; CDR3aa: CASSESGSLADTQYF